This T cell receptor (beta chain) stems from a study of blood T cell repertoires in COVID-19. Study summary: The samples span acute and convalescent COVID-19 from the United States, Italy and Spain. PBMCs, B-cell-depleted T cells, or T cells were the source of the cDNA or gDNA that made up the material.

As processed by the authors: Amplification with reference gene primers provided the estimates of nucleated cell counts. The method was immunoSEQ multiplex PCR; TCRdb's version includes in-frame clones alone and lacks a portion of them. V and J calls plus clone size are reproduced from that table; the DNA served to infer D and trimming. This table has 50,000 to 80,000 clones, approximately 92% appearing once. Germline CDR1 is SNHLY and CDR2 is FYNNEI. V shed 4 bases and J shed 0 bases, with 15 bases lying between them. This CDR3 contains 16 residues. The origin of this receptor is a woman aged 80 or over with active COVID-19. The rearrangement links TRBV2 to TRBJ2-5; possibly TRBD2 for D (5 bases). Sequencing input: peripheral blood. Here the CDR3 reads CASSVAASGYQETQYF. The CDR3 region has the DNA TGTGCCAGCAGTGTTGCGGCATCGGGGTACCAAGAGACCCAGTACTTC.